What follows are 5 T cell receptor beta chains derived from one specimen sequenced in a study of metastatic and nonmetastatic thyroid tumors (TCRdb year 2020). Before undergoing thyroid surgery, none of the patients had been given any kind of treatment. Receptors were amplified or captured by PCR. Data came from an Illumina HiSeq 4000. In TCRdb, the public reads were trimmed at Q25 with fastp and aligned with MiXCR, with productive beta chains retained. Counted in this sample were 8,500 to 13,000 clones; 12% of them appeared once. The top ten constitute about 12% of the sample. Sequenced input: blood. The receptors derive from a female donor with papillary thyroid cancer or a benign thyroid nodule (not recorded which). Some clones in this sample may be carry-over from other donors' samples.

The chain recombines TRBV9 with TRBJ1-1; D possibly corresponds to TRBD1 (5 bases). Germline V lookup: CDR1 SGDLS, CDR2 YYNGEE. The ends were cut back, 4 bases at V and 4 bases at J, with 23 bases in the middle. This CDR3 is built from 17 residues. CDR3 sequence reads: CASSTRQGGVGGTEAFF. CDR3 coding DNA: TGTGCCAGCAGCACCCGACAAGGTGGTGTGGGGGGCACTGAAGCTTTCTTT.

This clone was observed many times. In nucleotides, the CDR3 is TGTGCCACCGGGACTGGCCTTGGAGAGACCCAGTACTTC. Amino acids: CATGTGLGETQYF. The V gene is TRBV6-1, the J gene TRBJ2-5; D may be TRBD2 (6 bases). The CDR3 has 13 amino acids. Germline CDR1 is MNHNS and CDR2 is SASEGT. The V and J ends lost 10 bases and 4 bases respectively, with 16 bases between them.

The chain recombines TRBV6-5 with TRBJ2-7; TRBD2 agrees at 11 bases. Per germline, CDR1 MNHEY and CDR2 SVGAGI. Losses at the gene ends were 0 bases for V and 5 bases for J; bases not matched to a gene: 6. The CDR3 sequence is 16 residues long. CDR3 protein: CASSYSSGRARDEQYF. The CDR3 region has the DNA TGTGCCAGCAGTTACTCTAGCGGGAGGGCCCGCGACGAGCAGTACTTC.

V usage is TRBV20-1 and J usage is TRBJ1-2, with a weak D call TRBD1 (5 bases). Germline V gene sequence: CDR1 DFQATT, CDR2 SNEGSKA (reference sequence). The CDR3 is made up of 13 amino acids. The CDR3 spells CRRVGAECDGYTF. CDR3 DNA: TGCAGGCGAGTAGGGGCCGAGTGCGATGGCTACACCTTC.

This clone is medium-sized. This chain links TRBV6-1 with TRBJ2-5; 8 bases align to TRBD2. V was pared by 4 bases and J by 1 base, with 5 bases of the junction left unmatched. Germline CDR1 and CDR2: MNHNS and SASEGT. The CDR3 runs to 15 residues. CDR3 nucleotide sequence: TGTGCCAGCAGTGCTCACCTAGCGGGCCAAGAGACCCAGTACTTC. Translation: CASSAHLAGQETQYF.